The 10 T cell receptor beta chains below all came from one sample that was sequenced in a study of blood T cell repertoires in COVID-19. Clones were read by immunoSEQ multiplex PCR, and TCRdb kept only the in-frame ones, dropping some. This table has 250,000 or so clones, about four fifths appearing once. The sample was PBMCs or T cells enriched from blood (not recorded which). Source of these receptors: a man aged 55 to 70 who had recovered from COVID-19.

This chain uses TRBV12-2 with TRBJ2-4; the DNA was not used to check the table's D call, TRBD2. TRBV12-2 corresponds to a pseudogene. This CDR3 has 16 residues. The CDR3 sequence is CASRLKSDPGKNIQYF. For the CDR3, the DNA is TGTGCAAGTCGCTTAAAATCCGACCCGGGCAAAAACATTCAGTACTTC.

J is TRBJ2-2 and V is TRBV7-6; 7 bases are a match to TRBD1. This CDR3 has 15 residues. Germline CDR1 and CDR2: SGHVS and FNYEAQ. Losses at the gene ends were 3 bases for V and 5 bases for J; bases not matched to a gene: 6. The CDR3, as DNA: TGTGCCAGCAGCTTCACAACAGGGGATACCGGGGAGCTGTTTTTT. This codes for CASSFTTGDTGELFF.

Comments on this clone: This sample also contains other DNA sequences that code for the same CDR3. The rearrangement joins TRBV6-2 or TRBV6-3 to TRBJ1-5, with D uncertain. The CDR3 covers 13 residues. From germline, CDR1 is MNHEY and CDR2 SVGEGT. V shed 2 bases and J shed 4 bases, with 6 bases lying between them. In DNA form, the CDR3 reads TGTGCCAGCAGTTACGGCAGGAATCAGCCCCAGCATTTT. Translating gives CASSYGRNQPQHF.

The V and J genes are TRBV19 and TRBJ1-2, with D unclear. The CDR3 is 14 amino acids. The V gene lost 2 bases and the J gene lost 4 bases, with 11 bases spanning the gap. Germline V gene lookup returns CDR1 LNHDA and CDR2 SQIVND (reference sequence). CDR3 loop: CASSIQNTVYGYTF. DNA for the CDR3: TGTGCCAGTAGTATACAGAACACCGTCTATGGCTACACCTTC.

The V gene is TRBV5-6, the J gene TRBJ2-3; 8 nucleotides align to TRBD1. Germline CDR1 SGHDT, CDR2 YYEEEE. This CDR3 spans 15 amino acids. V lost 2 bases to trimming and J lost 0 bases; unmatched junction nucleotides: 2. CDR3 in amino acids: CASSLGQGSTDTQYF. The CDR3 DNA reads TGTGCCAGCAGCTTAGGACAGGGTAGCACAGATACGCAGTATTTT.

The J gene is TRBJ1-5, the V gene TRBV7-2; D is uncertain. The CDR3 is 17 amino acids. V shed 1 base and J shed 6 bases, with 19 bases lying between them. Germline assignment: CDR1 SGHTA and CDR2 FQGNSA. The CDR3 nucleotides are TGTGCCAGCAGCTTAGACCAGTGGGCCGGGAAAAGTCAGCCCCAGCATTTT. Translated, it gives CASSLDQWAGKSQPQHF.

The CDR3 is CATSGDRSEAFF. The CDR3 DNA follows: TGTGCCACCAGTGGGGACAGGAGTGAAGCTTTCTTT. The chain employs TRBV24-1 and TRBJ1-1; 8 nucleotides agree with TRBD1. Germline-derived CDR1 and CDR2 are KGHDR and SFDVKD. This CDR3 is built from 12 residues. Unmatched junction bases numbered 2, after V lost 5 bases and J lost 7 bases.

The V gene is TRBV2, the J gene TRBJ1-2, with D possibly matching TRBD1 (6 bases). This CDR3 has 14 residues. CDR1 is SNHLY, CDR2 FYNNEI, per germline. Deletions cut 9 bases from V and 8 bases from J, with 22 bases between. CDR3 sequence (DNA): TGTGCCAGACCGGACAGTCAGGTACCGCGCGGCTACACCTTC. Residues: CARPDSQVPRGYTF.

V is TRBV7-6 and J is TRBJ2-7, with D possibly TRBD2 on 6 matching bases. The CDR3 totals 14 residues. Per germline, CDR1 SGHVS and CDR2 FNYEAQ. V was pared by 3 bases and J by 9 bases, with 18 bases between. The CDR3 DNA reads as TGTGCCAGCAGCTTGTCTACCGGGAGAAGCAGGCAGTACTTC. It is translated as CASSLSTGRSRQYF.

This clone occurred a few times. The rearrangement uses TRBV19 and TRBJ1-6; 7 bases agree with TRBD1. Germline assignment: CDR1 LNHDA and CDR2 SQIVND (reference sequence). The V segment lost 6 bases and the J segment 10 bases; nucleotides outside the gene matches: 6. The CDR3 has 13 amino acids. The CDR3 bases are TGTGCCAGTAGCCACGACAGGGACTCACCCCTCCACTTT. Amino acid sequence: CASSHDRDSPLHF.